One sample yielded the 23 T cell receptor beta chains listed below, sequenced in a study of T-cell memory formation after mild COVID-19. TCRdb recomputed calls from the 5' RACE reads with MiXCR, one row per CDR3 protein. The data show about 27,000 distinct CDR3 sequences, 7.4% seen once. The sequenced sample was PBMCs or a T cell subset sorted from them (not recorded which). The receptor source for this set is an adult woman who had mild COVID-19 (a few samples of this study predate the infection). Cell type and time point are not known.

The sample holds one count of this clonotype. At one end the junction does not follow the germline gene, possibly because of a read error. CDR3 amino acids: CSMGTGEQHQHF. DNA of the CDR3: TGCAGTATGGGGACAGGGGAGCAGCACCAGCATTTT. The V and J genes are TRBV20-1 and TRBJ1-5; 10 bases are shared with TRBD1. CDR1 and CDR2 (germline): DFQATT, SNEGSKA (reference sequence). CDR3 size: 12 residues.

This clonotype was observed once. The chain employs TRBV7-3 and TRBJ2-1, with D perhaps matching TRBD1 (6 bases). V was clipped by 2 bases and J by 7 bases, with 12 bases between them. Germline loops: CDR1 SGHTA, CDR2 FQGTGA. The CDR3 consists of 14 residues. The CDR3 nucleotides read TGTGCCAGCAGCTTATATTCCAGGGGAAATGAGCAGTTCTTC. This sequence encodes CASSLYSRGNEQFF.

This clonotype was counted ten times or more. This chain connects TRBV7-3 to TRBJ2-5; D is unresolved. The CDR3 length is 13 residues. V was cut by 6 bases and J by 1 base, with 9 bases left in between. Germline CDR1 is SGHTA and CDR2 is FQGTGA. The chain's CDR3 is CASSGVPQETQYF. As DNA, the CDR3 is TGTGCCAGCAGTGGGGTACCCCAAGAGACCCAGTACTTC.

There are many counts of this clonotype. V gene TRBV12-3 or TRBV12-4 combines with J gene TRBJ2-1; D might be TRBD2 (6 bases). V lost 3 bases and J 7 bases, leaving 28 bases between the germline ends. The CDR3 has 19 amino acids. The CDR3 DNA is TGTGCCAGCAGTTTCGTATCTAGCGTAATGGCCCAAACAACGAATGAGCAGTTCTTC. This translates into CASSFVSSVMAQTTNEQFF.

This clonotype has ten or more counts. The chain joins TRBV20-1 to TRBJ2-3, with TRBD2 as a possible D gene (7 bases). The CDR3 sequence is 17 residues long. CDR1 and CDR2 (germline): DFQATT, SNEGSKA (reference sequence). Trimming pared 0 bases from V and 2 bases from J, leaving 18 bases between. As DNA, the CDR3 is TGCAGTGCTAGAGATCGGAAGGGGGGGCGGACCACAGATACGCAGTATTTT. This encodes CSARDRKGGRTTDTQYF.

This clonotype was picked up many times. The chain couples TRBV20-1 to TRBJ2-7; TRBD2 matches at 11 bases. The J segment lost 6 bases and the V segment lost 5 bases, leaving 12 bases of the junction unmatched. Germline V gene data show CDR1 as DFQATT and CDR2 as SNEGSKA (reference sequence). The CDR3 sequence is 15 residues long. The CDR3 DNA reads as TGCAGTGCTCCCAATACTCGTCTAGCGGGAGGCGAGCAGTACTTC. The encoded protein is CSAPNTRLAGGEQYF.

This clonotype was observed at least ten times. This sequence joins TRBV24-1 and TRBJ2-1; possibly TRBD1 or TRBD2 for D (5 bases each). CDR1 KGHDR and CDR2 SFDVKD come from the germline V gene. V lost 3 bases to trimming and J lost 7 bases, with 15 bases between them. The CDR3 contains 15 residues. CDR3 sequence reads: CATSDPGPQGNEQFF. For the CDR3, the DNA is TGTGCCACCAGTGATCCGGGACCCCAGGGTAATGAGCAGTTCTTC.

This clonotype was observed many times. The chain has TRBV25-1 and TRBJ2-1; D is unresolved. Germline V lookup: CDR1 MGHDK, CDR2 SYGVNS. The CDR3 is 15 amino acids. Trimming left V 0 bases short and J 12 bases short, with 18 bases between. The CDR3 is CASSEYSPAKMGQFF. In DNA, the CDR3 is TGTGCCAGCAGTGAATATTCTCCCGCCAAGATGGGGCAGTTCTTC.

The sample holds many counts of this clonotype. CDR3 loop: CASSLKMISYEQYF. The CDR3 DNA reads TGTGCCAGCAGTTTGAAGATGATCTCCTACGAGCAGTACTTC. J is TRBJ2-7 and V is TRBV27; D gene uncertain. Germline CDR1 reads MNHEY; CDR2 reads SMNVEV (reference sequence). Trimming pared 3 bases from V and 0 bases from J, leaving 9 bases between. The CDR3 spans 14 residues.

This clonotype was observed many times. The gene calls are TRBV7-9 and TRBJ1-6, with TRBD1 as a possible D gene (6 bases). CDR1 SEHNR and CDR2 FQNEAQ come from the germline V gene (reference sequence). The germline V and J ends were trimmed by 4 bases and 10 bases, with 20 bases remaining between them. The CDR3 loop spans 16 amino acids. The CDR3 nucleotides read TGTGCCAGCAGCTCCACCGGGACAACAGGGAACTCACCCCTCCACTTT. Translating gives CASSSTGTTGNSPLHF. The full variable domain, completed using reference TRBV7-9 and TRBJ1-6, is DTGVSQNPRHKITKRGQNVTFRCDPISEHNRLYWYRQTLGQGPEFLTYFQNEAQLEKSRLLSDRFSAERPKGSFSTLEIQRTEQGDSAMYLCASSSTGTTGNSPLHFGNGTRLTVT.

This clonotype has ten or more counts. The CDR3, as DNA: TGCGCCAGCAGCTTGAGGCGGGGGATCACAGATACGCAGTATTTT. It codes for CASSLRRGITDTQYF. The V gene is TRBV5-1, the J gene TRBJ2-3, with 7 bases lining up with TRBD2. The junction had 4 bases not matched to a gene; V was cut back by 1 base and J by 2 bases. Germline CDR1 reads SGHRS; CDR2 reads YFSETQ. The CDR3 has 15 amino acids.

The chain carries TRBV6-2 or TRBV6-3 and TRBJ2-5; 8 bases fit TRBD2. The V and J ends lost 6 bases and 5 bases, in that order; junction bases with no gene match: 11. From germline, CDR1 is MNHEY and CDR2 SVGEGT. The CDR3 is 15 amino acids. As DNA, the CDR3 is TGTGCCAGCAGCTTCGGACTAGCCGGGTGGGAGACCCAGTACTTC. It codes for CASSFGLAGWETQYF.

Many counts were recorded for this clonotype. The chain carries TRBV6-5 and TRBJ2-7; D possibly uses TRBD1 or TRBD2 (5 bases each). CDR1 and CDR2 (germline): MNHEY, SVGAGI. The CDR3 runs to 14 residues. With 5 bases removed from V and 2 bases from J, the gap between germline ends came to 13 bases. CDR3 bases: TGTGCCAGCAGTGCCTCCGGGACCACCTACGAGCAGTACTTC. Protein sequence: CASSASGTTYEQYF.

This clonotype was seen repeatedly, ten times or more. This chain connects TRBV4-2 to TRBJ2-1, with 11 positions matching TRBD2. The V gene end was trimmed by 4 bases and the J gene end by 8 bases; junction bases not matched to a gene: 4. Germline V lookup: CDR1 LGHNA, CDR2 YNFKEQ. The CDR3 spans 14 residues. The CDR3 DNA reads TGTGCCAGCAGCCCTTTACTAGCGGGGGATGAGCAGTTCTTC. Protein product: CASSPLLAGDEQFF.

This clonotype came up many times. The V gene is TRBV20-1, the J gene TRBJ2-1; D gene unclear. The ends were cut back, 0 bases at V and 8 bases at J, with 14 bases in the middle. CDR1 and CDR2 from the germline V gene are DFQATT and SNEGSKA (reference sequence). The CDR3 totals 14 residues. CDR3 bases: TGCAGTGCTAGAGATCATTCTAGTTTCGATGAGCAGTTCTTC. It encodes CSARDHSSFDEQFF.

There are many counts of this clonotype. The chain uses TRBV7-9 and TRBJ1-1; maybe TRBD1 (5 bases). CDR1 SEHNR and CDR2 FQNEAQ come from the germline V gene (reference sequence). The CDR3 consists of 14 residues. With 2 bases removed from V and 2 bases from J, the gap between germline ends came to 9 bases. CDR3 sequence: CASSLLGANTEAFF. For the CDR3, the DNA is TGTGCCAGCAGCTTACTTGGGGCTAACACTGAAGCTTTCTTT.

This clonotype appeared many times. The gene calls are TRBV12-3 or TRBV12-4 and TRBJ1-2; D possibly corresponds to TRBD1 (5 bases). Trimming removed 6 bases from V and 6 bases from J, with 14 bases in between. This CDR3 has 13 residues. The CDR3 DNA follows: TGTGCCAGCAGCAATACCGGGGCCAATGGCTACACCTTC. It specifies CASSNTGANGYTF.

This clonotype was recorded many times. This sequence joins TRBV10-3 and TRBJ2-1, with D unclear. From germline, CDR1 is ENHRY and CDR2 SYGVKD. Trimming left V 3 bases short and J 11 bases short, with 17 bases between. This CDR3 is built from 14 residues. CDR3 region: CAISDLQNVAKQFF. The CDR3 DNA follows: TGTGCCATCAGTGACCTTCAGAACGTCGCTAAGCAGTTCTTC.

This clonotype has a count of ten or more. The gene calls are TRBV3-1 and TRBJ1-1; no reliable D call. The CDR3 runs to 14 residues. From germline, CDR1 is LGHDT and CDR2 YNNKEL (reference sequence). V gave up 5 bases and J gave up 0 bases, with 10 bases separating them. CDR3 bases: TGTGCCAGCAGCAATGGGGTTCTGAACACTGAAGCTTTCTTT. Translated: CASSNGVLNTEAFF.

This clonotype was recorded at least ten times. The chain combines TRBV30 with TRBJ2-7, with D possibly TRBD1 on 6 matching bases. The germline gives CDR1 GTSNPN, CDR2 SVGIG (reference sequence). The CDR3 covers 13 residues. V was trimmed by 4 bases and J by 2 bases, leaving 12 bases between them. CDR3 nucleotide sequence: TGTGCCTGGACGGGACACAGAGCCTACGAGCAGTACTTC. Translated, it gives CAWTGHRAYEQYF.

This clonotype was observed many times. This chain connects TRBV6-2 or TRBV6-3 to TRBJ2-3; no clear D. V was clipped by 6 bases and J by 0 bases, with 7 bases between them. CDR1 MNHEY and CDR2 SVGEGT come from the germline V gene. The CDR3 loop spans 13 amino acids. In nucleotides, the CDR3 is TGTGCCAGCAGGCCCATCAGCACAGATACGCAGTATTTT. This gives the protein CASRPISTDTQYF.

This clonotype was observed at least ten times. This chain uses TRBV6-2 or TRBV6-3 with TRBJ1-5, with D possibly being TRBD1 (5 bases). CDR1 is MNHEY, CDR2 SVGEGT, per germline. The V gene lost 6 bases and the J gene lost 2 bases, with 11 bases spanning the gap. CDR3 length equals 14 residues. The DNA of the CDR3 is TGTGCCAGCAGATCACTACAGGGCAATCAGCCCCAGCATTTT. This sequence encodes CASRSLQGNQPQHF.

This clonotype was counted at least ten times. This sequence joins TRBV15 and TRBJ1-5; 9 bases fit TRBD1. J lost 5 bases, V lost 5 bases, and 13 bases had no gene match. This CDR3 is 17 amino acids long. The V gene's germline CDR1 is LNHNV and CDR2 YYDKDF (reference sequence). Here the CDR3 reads CATSRKGSGTGHQPQHF. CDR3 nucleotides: TGTGCCACCAGCCGAAAAGGATCCGGGACAGGGCATCAGCCCCAGCATTTT. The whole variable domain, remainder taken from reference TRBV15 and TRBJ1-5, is DAMVIQNPRYQVTQFGKPVTLSCSQTLNHNVMYWYQQKSSQAPKLLFHYYDKDFNNEADTPDNFQSRRPNTSFCFLDIRSPGLGDTAMYLCATSRKGSGTGHQPQHFGDGTRLSIL.